This T cell receptor (beta chain) was identified during a study of beta chain features in type 1 diabetes. The CDR3 runs 15 residues. Per germline, CDR1 MNHNY and CDR2 SVGAGI (reference sequence). As concerns this clone: What it recognizes is unknown.

Study results and limitations: For Type 1 diabetes patients, all four CD4+ subsets carried TCRB CDR3s that were moderately but significantly shorter.

What was sequenced were expressed TCRB transcripts, since all of the isolated RNA had been reverse transcribed. This table comes from immunoSEQ multiplex PCR, and its TCRdb copy is limited to in-frame clones, with some not included. The repertoire has 40,000 or so clones, under 65% of them found once; the top ten carry less than 2.5%. Sequenced input: Tregs from blood. The J gene is TRBJ2-5, the V gene TRBV6-6; 8 bases match TRBD1. The end of the DNA is better explained by TRBJ2-7, so the J call may be wrong. The sequence came from a woman aged 18-29 years in good health. Here the CDR3 DNA reads TGTGCCAGCAGCCCCCGGGACAGGATTTCCTACGAGCAGTACTTC. Its protein product is CASSPRDRISYEQYF.